This note documents a single TCR beta chain sequence. The antigen remains undetermined. Primers included in the PCR were 60 Vbeta and 13 Jbeta primers. Data came from immunoSEQ multiplex PCR; TCRdb stores just in-frame clones and leaves some out. The sample consists of roughly 100,000 clones, about 83% of them appearing once. These data come from a study of cytomegalovirus exposure and HLA in healthy donors. Study outcomes and limitations: Across donors, most TCRs were seen rarely, yet some public ones were widespread. It was confirmed in vitro that three of the CMV-associated chains were specific for CMV antigens.

Trimming took off 2 bases at V and 12 bases at J, with 22 bases between the two ends. Germline CDR1 is MGHDK and CDR2 is SYGVNS. This CDR3 spans 16 amino acids. This chain links TRBV25-1 with TRBJ1-4; the D gene is possibly TRBD1 (5 bases). This clonotype was sampled from a female donor in good health and CMV-seropositive. Input material: PBMCs. The CDR3 loop is CASSEGASALPRELFF. The CDR3 nucleotides read TGTGCCAGCAGTGAAGGCGCGTCAGCGTTACCCAGGGAACTGTTTTTT.